Ten or more counts support the clone carrying this TCR beta chain. The antigen is unknown. Template switching, a step in the protocol, added a universal primer site, and cDNA carried unique molecular identifiers. TCRdb called the 5' RACE reads again in MiXCR, with one record for every CDR3 protein. Here the sample spans about 260,000 distinct CDR3 sequences, about 7.3% being singletons. The data originate from a study of identical twins. The study's findings and limits: Abundant beta clonotypes from cord blood had fewer insertions, unlike memory repertoires, which showed none.

The germline V and J ends were trimmed by 4 bases and 1 base, with 14 bases remaining between them. Germline CDR1 SGHKS, CDR2 YYEKEE (reference sequence). The CDR3 contains 16 residues. The data also belong to a second study, concerning yellow fever vaccine responses in identical twins.

This clonotype was obtained from a woman aged 18-29 years in good health. The V gene is TRBV5-5, the J gene TRBJ2-2, with a tentative D call TRBD1 (6 bases). The sequenced sample was memory (CD45RO+) T cells sorted from blood. CDR3 protein: CASSPTGTLNTGELFF. The CDR3 nucleotides are TGTGCCAGCAGCCCGACCGGGACATTGAACACCGGGGAGCTGTTTTTT.